This T cell receptor beta chain was recovered during a study of Ad26.COV2.S vaccination and SARS-CoV-2 variants. Overall study results and limits: An underestimation of total T cell responses may have resulted from the TCR breadth and depth analyses.

The CDR3 sequence is 16 residues long. Germline assignment: CDR1 MNHEY and CDR2 SVGEGT. Trimming cost V 0 bases and J 8 bases, with 17 bases left between them. Treatment described: roughly 18 received Ad26.COV2.S at low or high dose, single or two shots; 5 received placebo; per-sample allocation not given. Vaccine and placebo recipients were sampled on day 63 after the first injection. Worth noting for this clone: Its antigen is not known.

The repertoire was sequenced with immunoSEQ multiplex PCR; TCRdb's copy has only in-frame clones and lacks some. Here the sample spans approximately 450,000 clones, approximately 90% being singletons. The starting material was peripheral blood, obtained in a trial of Ad26.COV2.S vaccine versus placebo. The chain uses TRBV6-2 or TRBV6-3 and TRBJ2-1, with D possibly TRBD1 on 5 matching bases. This receptor was identified in a person between 18 and 60 years old who received the Ad26.COV2.S COVID-19 vaccine or a placebo. CDR3 loop: CASSYSVRAFIYEQFF. DNA of the CDR3: TGTGCCAGCAGTTACTCGGTCAGGGCTTTTATTTATGAGCAGTTCTTC.